The 8 T cell receptor beta chains in this list originate from one sample, sequenced in a study of identical twins listed by TCRdb under 2016. Libraries were prepared through 5' RACE. For sequencing, an Illumina HiSeq 2000 was employed. TCRdb took the public reads, trimmed them with fastp at Q25, ran MiXCR for clone calling and kept in-frame beta chains. Rows matching on CDR3 protein sequence are summarized as one entry with the most common DNA and genes. Present in this sample are some 500,000 distinct CDR3 sequences, around an eighth of which were seen just once. About 1% of the sample rests with the top ten. The same data also went into a second study, on yellow fever vaccine responses in identical twins.

Specimen: CD4+ T cells sorted from blood. The receptors originated from a woman aged 18 to 35 in good health.

This clonotype appeared many times. CDR3 DNA sequence: TGTGCCAGCAGCTTTAGCGGGGCGGACACAGATACGCAGTATTTT. Translating it yields CASSFSGADTDTQYF. This chain links TRBV7-6 with TRBJ2-3, with 8 positions matching TRBD2. This CDR3 comprises 15 residues. Germline CDR1 and CDR2: SGHVS and FNYEAQ. After removal of 3 bases from V and 2 bases from J, the junction contained 4 bases not matched to a gene.

In its sample, this clonotype was seen a few times. The V and J genes are TRBV5-1 and TRBJ2-5, with D perhaps TRBD2 (6 bases). There are 14 residues in the CDR3. Trimming shortened V by 3 bases and J by 5 bases, and 14 bases separated the two germline ends. Germline CDR1 reads SGHRS; CDR2 reads YFSETQ. The CDR3 DNA follows: TGCGCCAGCAGCTACGGGAGAGGGGAGGAGACCCAGTACTTC. It translates to CASSYGRGEETQYF.

This clonotype came up many times. This chain connects TRBV29-1 to TRBJ2-7, with a tentative D call TRBD1 (6 bases). V was cut by 5 bases and J by 2 bases, with 13 bases left in between. The CDR3 has 13 amino acids. Germline loops: CDR1 SQVTM, CDR2 ANQGSEA. The CDR3 DNA follows: TGCAGCGTTATCCGGGACACAACCTACGAGCAGTACTTC. Residues: CSVIRDTTYEQYF.

The chain is built from TRBV20-1 and TRBJ2-7; 8 bases match TRBD1. The CDR3 has 13 residues. V lost 3 bases, J lost 6 bases, and 7 bases stayed unmatched. Germline CDR1 DFQATT, CDR2 SNEGSKA (reference sequence). CDR3 DNA: TGCAGTGCTAGGTTGGACAGGGTGTGCGAGCAGTACTTC. It yields the protein CSARLDRVCEQYF.

The chain employs TRBV5-8 and TRBJ2-7, with D tentatively TRBD1 (7 bases). V lost 10 bases and J 6 bases, leaving 23 bases between the germline ends. This CDR3 contains 14 residues. Looked up from germline, CDR1 is SGHTS and CDR2 is YDEGEE. The CDR3 reads CAGARLGGVGEQYF. The CDR3 nucleotides are TGTGCCGGAGCACGACTAGGGGGCGTGGGCGAGCAGTACTTC.

V usage is TRBV3-1 and J usage is TRBJ1-5; D unclear. CDR3 length equals 12 residues. CDR1 is LGHDT, CDR2 YNNKEL, per germline (reference sequence). Trimming cost V 6 bases and J 6 bases, with 9 bases left between them. The CDR3 region is CASSGRGQPQHF. The CDR3, as DNA: TGTGCCAGCAGTGGCCGTGGTCAGCCCCAGCATTTT.

Here the CDR3 reads CASSLGQGAMETQYF. In DNA, the CDR3 is TGTGCCAGCAGCTTAGGACAGGGTGCAATGGAGACCCAGTACTTC. The J gene is TRBJ2-5, the V gene TRBV7-9, with TRBD1 identical over 7 bases. The germline V gene has CDR1 SEHNR and CDR2 FQNEAQ (reference sequence). V shed 1 base and J 5 bases; nucleotides not matched to a gene: 7. The CDR3 covers 15 residues.

This clonotype was counted a few times. The CDR3 DNA follows: TGTGCCAGCAGCCGGGAGGGGAGTGGTAATTCACCCCTCCACTTT. The encoded protein is CASSREGSGNSPLHF. The chain couples TRBV7-2 to TRBJ1-6, with TRBD1 as a possible D gene (5 bases). The germline V gene has CDR1 SGHTA and CDR2 FQGNSA. CDR3 length equals 15 residues. The V end lost 5 bases, the J end lost 6 bases, and 14 bases lay between the germline ends.